Given below is one T cell receptor beta chain in context. Some clones are missing from TCRdb's copy, which holds only in-frame ones; the method was immunoSEQ multiplex PCR. The sample lists 100,000 to 150,000 clones; more than 70% were seen once. This sample stems from a study of blood T cell repertoires in COVID-19. Study context: Italy, Spain and the United States were the sources of the convalescent and acute COVID-19 samples.

Germline-derived CDR1 and CDR2 are SGHAT and FQNNGV. V shed 2 bases, J shed 5 bases, and the junction held 11 bases outside the gene matches. This CDR3 has 17 amino acids. Sequenced material: peripheral blood. This rearrangement joins TRBV11-2 to TRBJ2-3; the match to TRBD2 covers 9 bases. The TCR was taken from a man aged 80 or over with active or convalescent COVID-19. In DNA form, the CDR3 reads TGTGCCAGCAGCTTACCTAGTTCGAGCGGGGGGCGAGATACGCAGTATTTT. Translating gives CASSLPSSSGGRDTQYF.